The TCR beta chain under discussion was sequenced for a study of cytotoxic CD8 clonotypes in ibrutinib-treated CLL. Study in general: Enrolment comprised under twelve relapsed/refractory and about 14 treatment-naive patients; 17 to 18 were IGHV unmutated. Samples had a mean of 255,043 productive templates and tens of thousands of productive rearrangements.

In its sample, this clone was seen a few times. Its matching antigen is unknown. The junction does not match germline at one end; this may be a read error. Study outcomes and limitations: Clonality was higher at ibrutinib response and returned toward baseline at progression.

Assay used: immunoSEQ multiplex PCR; TCRdb lists only in-frame clones, some missing. Of approximately 140,000 clones listed, 77% are singletons. The specimen was PBMCs, collected after 12 months of ibrutinib treatment. The sequence came from a human donor with chronic lymphocytic leukemia.

The CDR3 here is CASTLDEGGGSGQFF. The CDR3 DNA sequence: TGTGCCAGCACCTTAGATGAGGGCGGGGGCTCTGGGCAGTTCTTC. This chain joins TRBV7-6 and TRBJ2-1; possible D gene TRBD2, 7 bases. Germline lookup yields CDR1 SGHVS and CDR2 FNYEAQ. This CDR3 has 15 amino acids.